The 21 T cell receptor beta chains listed next were all sequenced from one sample in a study of T-cell reconstitution after alpha-beta-depleted transplantation in children. Preparation of the TCRbeta library involved a method that used unique molecular identifiers. TCRdb re-called the PCR reads through MiXCR, storing one row per CDR3 protein. The table has approximately 650,000 distinct CDR3 sequences, roughly 14% seen once. This material consisted of PBMCs, taken before TCRalphabeta/CD19-depleted stem cell transplant. The origin of the receptors is a girl aged 2 to 10 with congenital amegakaryocytic thrombocytopenia, due to receive a stem cell transplant.

V usage is TRBV20-1 and J usage is TRBJ2-3, with D possibly being TRBD2 (5 bases). V dropped 5 bases and J dropped 1 base, with 16 bases sitting between them. Per the germline V gene, CDR1 is DFQATT and CDR2 is SNEGSKA (reference sequence). CDR3 length: 15 residues. CDR3 amino acids: CSAPTTEVGTDTQYF. In DNA form, the CDR3 reads TGCAGTGCTCCTACGACGGAGGTTGGCACAGATACGCAGTATTTT.

This clonotype has at least ten counts. V usage is TRBV10-3 and J usage is TRBJ2-7, with 7 nucleotides matching TRBD1. The trim removed 4 bases at V and 2 bases at J, leaving 8 bases unmatched. CDR3 size: 15 residues. Germline-derived CDR1 and CDR2 are ENHRY and SYGVKD. The CDR3 spells CAISVRDSTPYEQYF. The CDR3 DNA is TGTGCCATCAGTGTCCGGGACAGTACTCCCTACGAGCAGTACTTC.

This clonotype has ten or more counts. The chain recombines TRBV4-1 with TRBJ2-1; D gene unclear. CDR3 length equals 14 residues. CDR1 MGHRA and CDR2 YSYEKL come from the germline V gene. The V end was cut by 3 bases, the J end by 5 bases, with 11 bases between. For the CDR3, the DNA is TGCGCCAGCAGCCACCAACTTATGGACAATGAGCAGTTCTTC. The encoded protein is CASSHQLMDNEQFF.

This clonotype was observed a few times. V is TRBV28 and J is TRBJ2-5; the D gene is possibly TRBD1 (5 bases). The CDR3 has 16 residues. Germline CDR1 and CDR2: MDHEN and SYDVKM. The V end lost 3 bases, the J end lost 5 bases, and 19 bases lay between the germline ends. The chain's CDR3 is CASSFIQARIRETQYF. CDR3 in DNA: TGTGCCAGCAGTTTTATACAGGCACGTATACGGGAGACCCAGTACTTC.

This clonotype was seen at least ten times. The genes are TRBV20-1 and TRBJ2-1, with 12 bases identical to TRBD1. Trimming at V came to 0 bases and at J to 8 bases, leaving 5 bases not matched to a gene. The CDR3 loop spans 15 amino acids. Germline V lookup: CDR1 DFQATT, CDR2 SNEGSKA (reference sequence). CDR3 region: CSARDWGQGAYEQFF. CDR3 nucleotides: TGCAGTGCTAGAGATTGGGGACAGGGGGCGTATGAGCAGTTCTTC.

This clonotype was detected many times. The chain joins TRBV12-3 or TRBV12-4 to TRBJ2-1, with D perhaps matching TRBD2 (5 bases). The CDR3 has 14 residues. The V end was cut by 7 bases, the J end by 3 bases, with 13 bases between. Here the CDR3 reads CASTEVGGYNEQFF. The CDR3 bases are TGTGCCAGCACCGAGGTTGGAGGCTACAATGAGCAGTTCTTC.

This clonotype turned up a few times. The rearrangement links TRBV4-1 to TRBJ2-7; the match to TRBD2 covers 14 bases. J gave up 0 bases and V 1 base, and 8 bases lay outside the gene matches. CDR3 length equals 19 residues. Germline assignment: CDR1 MGHRA and CDR2 YSYEKL. The CDR3 DNA reads as TGCGCCAGCAGCCAAGGATATGGGACTAGCGGGGGCGTCTCCTACGAGCAGTACTTC. It encodes CASSQGYGTSGGVSYEQYF.

This clonotype was recorded many times. The genes are TRBV12-3 or TRBV12-4 and TRBJ2-2; D may be TRBD2 (6 bases). V lost 4 bases to trimming and J lost 6 bases, with 12 bases between them. The CDR3 runs 14 residues. This CDR3 is CASSSPDYSGELFF. CDR3 bases: TGTGCCAGCAGTTCCCCGGACTATTCCGGGGAGCTGTTTTTT.

The chain couples TRBV6-5 to TRBJ2-5, with TRBD2 matching 9 bases. The junction had 7 bases not matched to a gene; V was cut back by 0 bases and J by 2 bases. The CDR3 loop spans 17 amino acids. The germline gives CDR1 MNHEY, CDR2 SVGAGI. The CDR3 nucleotides read TGTGCCAGCAGTTACTCTAGCGGGAGCGAGAAACAAGAGACCCAGTACTTC. It is translated as CASSYSSGSEKQETQYF.

Details on this clonotype: A read error may be the cause here, since a much bigger clone is one base away. The CDR3 does not end in the conserved phenylalanine or tryptophan, so this is likely a read error. The CDR3 nucleotides are TGTGCCAGCAGCTTAACCGAGGTGGACGGCTACACCTTG. Residues: CASSLTEVDGYTL. The chain recombines TRBV7-2 with TRBJ1-2; D gene unclear. Germline CDR1 is SGHTA and CDR2 is FQGNSA. The CDR3 spans 13 residues. Trimming removed 2 bases at V and 8 bases at J, with 12 bases between.

As regards this clonotype: A junction end diverges from the germline sequence, so it may reflect a read error. The V and J genes are TRBV5-1 and TRBJ2-1; 10 nucleotides align to TRBD2. Germline V gene data show CDR1 as SGHRS and CDR2 as YFSETQ. There are 14 residues in the CDR3. CDR3 nucleotides: TGCGCCAGCAGCCTACTCACCGGGACTAGCGTTAGGATCTTC. It yields the protein CASSLLTGTSVRIF.

This clonotype has a handful of counts. V and J are TRBV20-1 and TRBJ2-2, with D perhaps matching TRBD1 or TRBD2 (5 bases each). The CDR3 loop spans 14 amino acids. CDR1 is DFQATT and CDR2 is SNEGSKA in the germline V gene (reference sequence). The V end lost 6 bases, the J end lost 4 bases, and 15 bases lay between the germline ends. For the CDR3, the DNA is TGCAGTGCAAGCCGGGACGGAGTCACCGGGGAGCTGTTTTTT. This encodes CSASRDGVTGELFF.

This clonotype came up many times. The rearrangement joins TRBV11-2 to TRBJ2-3; 7 positions agree with TRBD2. CDR3 length equals 13 residues. V lost 7 bases and J lost 11; bases outside the gene matches: 12. Looked up from germline, CDR1 is SGHAT and CDR2 is FQNNGV. The CDR3 DNA reads TGTGCCAGCACCCCAAGCGGGAACGGTAGGCAGTATTTT. Encoded protein: CASTPSGNGRQYF.

In regard to this clonotype: Just one base apart from a much larger clone, this may be a read error. The rearrangement joins TRBV5-1 to TRBJ2-3, with 12 bases aligning to TRBD2. This CDR3 has 16 amino acids. Germline values: CDR1 SGHRS, CDR2 YFSETQ. The junction had 12 bases not matched to a gene; V was cut back by 9 bases and J by 4 bases. CDR3 sequence reads: CANLRGLAGSSDTQYF. DNA for the CDR3: TGCGCCAACCTTCGAGGACTAGCGGGATCATCAGATACGCAGTATTTT.

In its sample, this clonotype was seen a few times. The chain joins TRBV15 to TRBJ2-5; tentatively, D is TRBD1 (5 bases). Trimming removed 3 bases at V and 4 bases at J, with 15 bases between. This CDR3 spans 15 amino acids. In germline, CDR1 is LNHNV, CDR2 YYDKDF (reference sequence). CDR3 coding DNA: TGTGCCACCAGCAGGAGACAGCCAGGGATAGAGACCCAGTACTTC. Amino acids: CATSRRQPGIETQYF. Supplemented by reference TRBV15 and TRBJ2-5, the full variable domain reads DAMVIQNPRYQVTQFGKPVTLSCSQTLNHNVMYWYQQKSSQAPKLLFHYYDKDFNNEADTPDNFQSRRPNTSFCFLDIRSPGLGDTAMYLCATSRRQPGIETQYFGPGTRLLVL.

This clonotype was seen a handful of times. This chain joins TRBV10-3 and TRBJ2-1, with 14 bases fitting TRBD2. With V trimmed by 10 bases and J by 9 bases, 14 bases remained unmatched. In germline, CDR1 is ENHRY, CDR2 SYGVKD. CDR3 size: 16 residues. CDR3 loop: CATGTSGSGGVSEQFF. The CDR3 DNA follows: TGTGCCACCGGGACTAGCGGGAGCGGAGGTGTTAGTGAGCAGTTCTTC.

In its sample, this clonotype was seen many times. CDR3 coding DNA: TGCAGTGCTAGAGATGCGGCACAGCTAAACTATGGCTACACCTTC. This codes for CSARDAAQLNYGYTF. The V gene is TRBV20-1, the J gene TRBJ1-2; no firm D call. The CDR3 runs 15 residues. In germline, CDR1 is DFQATT, CDR2 SNEGSKA (reference sequence). V dropped 0 bases and J dropped 2 bases, with 13 bases sitting between them.

The V gene is TRBV15, the J gene TRBJ1-1; a weak D match, TRBD1 (6 bases). The CDR3 spans 17 residues. The germline gives CDR1 LNHNV, CDR2 YYDKDF (reference sequence). The germline V and J ends were trimmed by 0 bases and 0 bases, with 14 bases remaining between them. This CDR3 reads CATSRDGQGWLNTEAFF. CDR3 nucleotide sequence: TGTGCCACCAGCAGAGATGGGCAGGGGTGGTTGAACACTGAAGCTTTCTTT.

This clonotype was detected many times. The rearrangement joins TRBV12-3 or TRBV12-4 to TRBJ1-1; D is unclear. The V end was cut by 7 bases, the J end by 5 bases, with 14 bases between. The CDR3 loop spans 13 amino acids. The CDR3 protein is CASIRWGGTEAFF. As DNA, the CDR3 is TGTGCCAGCATCCGCTGGGGAGGTACTGAAGCTTTCTTT.

J is TRBJ2-7 and V is TRBV5-1; D gene unclear. The CDR3 extends over 18 amino acids. The V gene's germline CDR1 is SGHRS and CDR2 YFSETQ. V lost 2 bases to trimming and J lost 3 bases, with 24 bases between them. This CDR3 is CASSFSLPSPRNVYEQYF. CDR3 in DNA: TGCGCCAGCAGCTTTAGTCTACCTTCTCCCCGCAATGTCTACGAGCAGTACTTC.

This clonotype was observed many times. The V call is TRBV5-1, the J call TRBJ2-3; D uncertain. The germline V gene has CDR1 SGHRS and CDR2 YFSETQ. V lost 3 bases, J lost 0 bases, and 14 bases lay in between. The CDR3 consists of 16 residues. CDR3 bases: TGCGCCAGCAGCTCCACCGGGCAGGCTAGCACAGATACGCAGTATTTT. Translated: CASSSTGQASTDTQYF.